Listed below are T cell receptor beta chains from one sample, sequenced in a study of T cell responses to AZD1222 COVID-19 vaccine. The assay was immunoSEQ multiplex PCR, and TCRdb's table has in-frame clones only and misses some. The sample has fewer than 200,000 clones; more than 80% are singletons. The sequences come from peripheral blood, collected on day 0 of AZD1222 vaccination. Receptors were obtained from an adult in good health. The CDR3 runs from the conserved cysteine through the conserved F or W. The D gene is left open where the match is weak. The size entry is marked missing in some rows and otherwise reads once, few, many or a size class.

CDR3 protein: CASRPPGPRRLNTEAFF
CDR3 DNA: TGTGCCAGCAGACCCCCTGGACCGAGGCGATTGAACACTGAAGCTTTCTTT
clone size: NA
D gene: NA
J gene: TRBJ1-1
V gene: TRBV2
CDR3 length: 17

CDR3 protein: CASSFSYTDTQYF
CDR3 DNA: TGTGCCAGCAGCTTCAGTTACACAGATACGCAGTATTTT
clone size: NA
D gene: NA
J gene: TRBJ2-3
V gene: TRBV7-3
CDR3 length: 13

CDR3 protein: CASSTDRPELGYEQYF
CDR3 DNA: TGTGCCAGTAGCACAGACAGGCCGGAGTTGGGCTACGAGCAGTACTTC
clone size: NA
D gene: NA
J gene: TRBJ2-7
V gene: TRBV19
CDR3 length: 16

CDR3 protein: CASSQKAAGNTIYF
CDR3 DNA: TGCGCCAGCAGTCAGAAGGCGGCTGGAAACACCATATATTTT
clone size: once
D gene: NA
J gene: TRBJ1-3
V gene: TRBV4-3
CDR3 length: 14

CDR3 protein: CASKKEGNTGELFF
CDR3 DNA: TGTGCCAGCAAAAAGGAGGGCAACACCGGGGAGCTGTTTTTT
clone size: NA
D gene: NA
J gene: TRBJ2-2
V gene: TRBV6-5
CDR3 length: 14

CDR3 protein: CASKLTEPNGYTF
CDR3 DNA: TGTGCCAGCAAATTGACAGAGCCCAATGGCTACACCTTC
clone size: NA
D gene: NA
J gene: TRBJ1-2
V gene: TRBV6-5
CDR3 length: 13

CDR3 protein: CASSFSDREAFF
CDR3 DNA: TGTGCCAGCAGTTTTTCGGACAGGGAAGCTTTCTTT
clone size: once
D gene: TRBD1
J gene: TRBJ1-1
V gene: TRBV28
CDR3 length: 12

CDR3 protein: CASSSGGEQYF
CDR3 DNA: TGTGCCAGCAGTTCTGGTGGCGAGCAGTACTTC
clone size: NA
D gene: NA
J gene: TRBJ2-7
V gene: TRBV12-3/TRBV12-4
CDR3 length: 11

CDR3 protein: CASSGQTNTEAFF
CDR3 DNA: TGCGCCAGCAGTGGACAGACGAACACTGAAGCTTTCTTT
clone size: NA
D gene: NA
J gene: TRBJ1-1
V gene: TRBV5-1
CDR3 length: 13

CDR3 protein: CASSQDTVQETQYF
CDR3 DNA: TGTGCCAGCAGCCAAGACACCGTTCAAGAGACCCAGTACTTC
clone size: NA
D gene: NA
J gene: TRBJ2-5
V gene: TRBV3-1/TRBV3-2
CDR3 length: 14